This T cell receptor beta chain originates from a study of blood T cell repertoires in COVID-19. About the research overall: From the United States, Italy and Spain came samples of acute and convalescent COVID-19. Sources were T cells, B-cell-depleted T cells, or PBMCs; the material itself was cDNA or gDNA.

This clone was observed a handful of times. In the original analysis: Estimation of nucleated cell counts relied on the amplification of reference gene primers. Sequencing was performed with immunoSEQ multiplex PCR; in TCRdb, only in-frame clones are kept and a portion is missing. V and J calls and clone size are given by that table; D and trimming were obtained from the DNA. The sample yields approximately 150,000 clones, 81% seen once. J gave up 1 base and V 7 bases, and 3 bases lay outside the gene matches. The CDR3 loop spans 14 amino acids. Germline loops: CDR1 MNHNY, CDR2 SVGAGI (reference sequence).

This rearrangement joins TRBV6-6 to TRBJ2-2, with 7 bases matching TRBD2. Specimen: peripheral blood. This TCR came from a human donor in a cohort sampled during active COVID-19. The CDR3 DNA reads as TGTGCCAGCATAAAGCGGGGGAACACCGGGGAGCTGTTTTTT. Its protein product is CASIKRGNTGELFF.